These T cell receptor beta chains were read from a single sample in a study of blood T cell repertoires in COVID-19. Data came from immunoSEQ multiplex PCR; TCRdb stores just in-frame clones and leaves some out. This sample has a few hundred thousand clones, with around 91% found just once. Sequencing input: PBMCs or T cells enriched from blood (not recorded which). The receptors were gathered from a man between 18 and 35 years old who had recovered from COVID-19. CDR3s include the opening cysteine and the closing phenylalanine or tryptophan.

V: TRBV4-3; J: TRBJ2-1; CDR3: CASSSGLATNEQFF
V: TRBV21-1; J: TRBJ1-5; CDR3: CASSKDPIEDQPQHF
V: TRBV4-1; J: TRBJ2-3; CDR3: CASSHPELAGAPDTQYF
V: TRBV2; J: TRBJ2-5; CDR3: CASRIRKTQYF
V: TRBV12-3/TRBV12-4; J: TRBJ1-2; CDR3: CASSLNSPYGYTF
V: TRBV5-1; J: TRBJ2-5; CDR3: CASSLESGIQETQYF
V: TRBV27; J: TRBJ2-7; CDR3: CASSVAGNSYEQYF
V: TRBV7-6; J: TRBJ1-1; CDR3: CASSFQGSRNTEAFF
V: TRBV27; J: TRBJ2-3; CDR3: CASSLFQGADTQYF
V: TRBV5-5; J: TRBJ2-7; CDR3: CASSISDISYEQYF
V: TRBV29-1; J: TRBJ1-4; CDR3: CSVETRGEKLFF
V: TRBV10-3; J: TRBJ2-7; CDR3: CAIASRWATTYEQYF
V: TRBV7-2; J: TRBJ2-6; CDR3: CASSQGTGANVLTF
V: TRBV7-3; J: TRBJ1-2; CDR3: CASSSTGGPTNYGYTF
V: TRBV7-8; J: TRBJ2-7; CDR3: CASSSYTSGVTYEQYF
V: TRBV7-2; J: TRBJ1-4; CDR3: CASGQGGTNEKLFF
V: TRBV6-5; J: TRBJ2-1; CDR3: CASRKGGSYNEQFF
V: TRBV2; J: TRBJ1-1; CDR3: CASSEWAGKSSEAFF
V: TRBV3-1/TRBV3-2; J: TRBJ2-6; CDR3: CASSPKVSYGTGRSGANVLTF
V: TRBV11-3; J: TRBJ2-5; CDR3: CASSLGPERTSGYQETQYF
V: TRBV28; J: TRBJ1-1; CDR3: CASSLSLSGHLNTEAFF